These 15 T cell receptor beta chains came from one sample sequenced in a study of tumor-infiltrating lymphocytes in primary liver carcinoma. TCR beta cDNA came from approximately 540 ng total RNA, primed with a constant-region primer. Sequencing libraries for TCR beta derived from three nested multiplex PCR rounds that used slightly modified ARM-PCR. Primers for the first two PCR rounds were TRBV1-TRBV30 forward primers and a C-beta reverse primer (roughly 10 cycles per round). TCRdb re-analysed the multiplex PCR reads in MiXCR, keeping a single row per CDR3 protein. The data show 45,000 to 55,000 distinct CDR3 sequences, about 70% seen once. From unsorted bulk tissue weighing roughly 17-34 mg, DNA and RNA were co-extracted. The source material was liver tumor tissue from sampling region 2. The subset: tumor region T2, inferior pole. These receptors all stem from a man between 40 and 49 years old with primary liver carcinoma and hepatitis B virus infection.

J is TRBJ2-6 and V is TRBV2; D not certain. The CDR3 spans 14 residues. Germline V CDR1 and CDR2: SNHLY, FYNNEI. In DNA form, the CDR3 reads TGTACCGGCAGTGACATCTCTGGGGCCAACGTCCTGACTTTC. It specifies CTGSDISGANVLTF.

As regards this clonotype: An end of the junction differs from the germline gene, which may be a read error. The chain combines TRBV28 with TRBJ2-4, with D unclear. The V gene's germline CDR1 is MDHEN and CDR2 SYDVKM. CDR3 length: 17 residues. The DNA of the CDR3 is TGTGCCAGTAGTTTACTGAGAAACGTCGGTTGGGTAAACATTCAGTACTTC. It codes for CASSLLRNVGWVNIQYF.

Worth noting for this clonotype: In this CDR3 the conserved last residue, phenylalanine or tryptophan, is missing, so a read error is likely. The chain carries TRBV5-1 and TRBJ1-5, with D perhaps TRBD1 (5 bases). The CDR3 extends over 15 amino acids. The V gene's germline CDR1 is SGHRS and CDR2 YFSETQ. CDR3 coding DNA: TGCTCCAGCATCTTGGCAGGGTTGGGAAATCAGCCCCAGCATATT. Translation gives CSSILAGLGNQPQHI.

The V gene is TRBV10-3, the J gene TRBJ2-7, with 7 bases that match TRBD2. The CDR3 has 18 amino acids. V shed 6 bases and J 0 bases; nucleotides not matched to a gene: 17. CDR1 is ENHRY, CDR2 SYGVKD, per germline. CDR3 residues: CAISLGLTASPFSYEQYF. CDR3 in DNA: TGTGCCATCAGCCTGGGACTAACGGCGTCCCCCTTCTCCTACGAGCAGTACTTC.

Concerning this clonotype itself: Sequence at one end of the junction differs from germline and may be a read error. V usage is TRBV4-1 and J usage is TRBJ2-2; 7 nucleotides line up with TRBD2. The CDR3 sequence is 17 residues long. The germline V gene has CDR1 MGHRA and CDR2 YSYEKL. This chain's CDR3 is CANSQDPAGDLSGGLFF. CDR3 nucleotides: TGCGCCAACAGCCAAGACCCGGCGGGAGATTTGTCCGGGGGGCTGTTTTTT.

About this clonotype itself: In this CDR3 the conserved last residue, phenylalanine or tryptophan, is missing, so a read error is likely. The DNA is omitted, as the CDR3 cannot be located on it reliably, and the CDR3 follows TCRdb's listing. V gene TRBV14 combines with J gene TRBJ2-7; the table gives TRBD1 as D, unverified against the DNA. Germline assignment: CDR1 SGHDN and CDR2 FVKESK. The CDR3 is made up of 14 amino acids, end residues included. CDR3 protein: CASSPDRGPYEQYI.

This clonotype was seen at least ten times. This chain uses TRBV30 with TRBJ1-3, with D perhaps matching TRBD1 (6 bases). The CDR3 is made up of 15 amino acids. V gave up 4 bases and J gave up 0 bases, with 13 bases separating them. Per germline, CDR1 GTSNPN and CDR2 SVGIG (reference sequence). CDR3 nucleotides: TGTGCCTGGAACCCGACAGGCAGCTCTGGAAACACCATATATTTT. Protein product: CAWNPTGSSGNTIYF. The full variable domain, rest sourced from reference TRBV30 and TRBJ1-3, is SQTIHQWPATLVQPVGSPLSLECTVEGTSNPNLYWYRQAAGRGLQLLFYSVGIGQISSEVPQNLSASRPQDRQFILSSKKLLLSDSGFYLCAWNPTGSSGNTIYFGEGSWLTVV.

The chain employs TRBV6-1 and TRBJ2-5; D not certain. V dropped 8 bases and J dropped 3 bases, with 10 bases sitting between them. This CDR3 has 12 residues. Germline-derived CDR1 and CDR2 are MNHNS and SASEGT. CDR3 in DNA: TGTGCCAGCTCCCAGGTAGAAGAGACCCAGTACTTC. It translates to CASSQVEETQYF.

In DNA form, the CDR3 reads TGTGCCAGCAGTCAATACAGCTCCTACGAGCAGTACTTC. It codes for CASSQYSSYEQYF. V is TRBV14 and J is TRBJ2-7, with D hard to call. The CDR3 loop spans 13 amino acids. Germline CDR1 reads SGHDN; CDR2 reads FVKESK. V was pared by 6 bases and J by 0 bases, with 9 bases between.

For this clonotype: The junction departs from germline at one end; a sequencing error may be responsible. This chain links TRBV10-1 with TRBJ2-5, with 11 bases lining up with TRBD2. The CDR3 runs to 15 residues. The V gene's germline CDR1 is WNHNN and CDR2 SYGVQD (reference sequence). The CDR3 bases are TGCGCCAGCAGTGGCGGGACTAGCGGCCAAGAGGCCCAGTACTTC. This encodes CASSGGTSGQEAQYF.

Regarding this clonotype: This CDR3 is missing its conserved last phenylalanine or tryptophan, likely due to a read error. The J gene is TRBJ2-1, the V gene TRBV5-1; the D gene is possibly TRBD2 (6 bases). Germline values: CDR1 SGHRS, CDR2 YFSETQ. This CDR3 has 16 residues. The V and J ends lost 4 bases and 2 bases respectively, with 16 bases between them. The CDR3 reads CASSRDLRSPYNEQFL. In nucleotides, the CDR3 is TGCGCCAGCAGCCGGGACTTGCGGTCCCCCTACAATGAGCAGTTCTTA.

Points on this clonotype: Sequence at one end of the junction differs from germline and may be a read error. The gene calls are TRBV9 and TRBJ2-1, with 8 bases matching TRBD2. Germline V gene data show CDR1 as SGDLS and CDR2 as YYNGEE. CDR3 length equals 14 residues. The CDR3: CACSVSGSYNEQFF. CDR3 bases: TGTGCCTGCAGCGTCAGCGGGAGCTACAATGAGCAGTTCTTC.

The V gene is TRBV11-2, the J gene TRBJ2-5; 8 nucleotides match TRBD2. Per germline, CDR1 SGHAT and CDR2 FQNNGV. The length of the CDR3 is 14 residues. V was clipped by 5 bases and J by 5 bases; unmatched bases: 7. Here the CDR3 reads CASSDGGGGETQYF. CDR3 coding DNA: TGTGCCAGCAGCGACGGGGGGGGAGGGGAGACCCAGTACTTC.

With regard to this clonotype: One end of the junction fails to match germline, which may point to a read error. The chain carries TRBV11-2 and TRBJ2-7; tentative D call: TRBD1 (5 bases). Germline CDR1 is SGHAT and CDR2 is FQNNGV. This CDR3 has 12 amino acids. The CDR3 protein is CVSSLGVSEQYF. The CDR3 nucleotides are TGCGTCAGCAGCTTAGGGGTATCCGAGCAGTACTTC.

This clonotype showed up many times. The rearrangement uses TRBV4-1 and TRBJ2-6, with D uncertain. CDR1 MGHRA and CDR2 YSYEKL come from the germline V gene. Trimming removed 1 base from V and 2 bases from J, with 12 bases in between. The CDR3 consists of 17 residues. CDR3 region: CASSQGPGATGANVLTF. The CDR3 DNA sequence: TGCGCCAGCAGCCAAGGTCCAGGAGCCACTGGGGCCAACGTCCTGACTTTC.